One sample yielded the 27 T cell receptor beta chains listed below, sequenced in a study of regulatory T cells in long-lasting Graves disease. The sample's time point: newly diagnosed GD, antithyroid drugs for less than 3 months. With RNA extracted from PBMCs as input, the TCR library was made. To make TCR beta libraries, researchers used iRepertoire HTBI primers and Arm-PCR of CDR3 regions. TCRdb itself ran the multiplex PCR reads through MiXCR, one entry per CDR3 protein. The repertoire holds roughly 520,000 distinct CDR3 sequences, with 12% as singletons. This sample also appeared in a second study, on T cells in Graves' hyperthyroidism and ophthalmopathy.

Sequenced here: peripheral blood mononuclear cells (PBMCs), sampled at new diagnosis, from a patient treated with antithyroid drugs. These receptors originate from a woman in her twenties or thirties with Graves disease.

There are many counts of this clonotype. The chain carries TRBV5-1 and TRBJ1-4; D may be TRBD1 (5 bases). CDR1 is SGHRS, CDR2 YFSETQ, per germline. The V gene lost 4 bases and the J gene lost 6 bases, with 19 bases spanning the gap. CDR3 length: 16 amino acids. The chain's CDR3 is CASSAGLVRGDEKLFF. DNA for the CDR3: TGCGCCAGCAGCGCCGGACTTGTCAGAGGGGATGAAAAACTGTTTTTT.

This chain connects TRBV6-1 to TRBJ2-5; 7 positions agree with TRBD2. Losses at the gene ends were 7 bases for V and 5 bases for J; bases not matched to a gene: 7. Germline CDR1 MNHNS, CDR2 SASEGT. The CDR3 runs to 13 residues. CDR3: CASTAGVRETQYF. The CDR3 DNA sequence: TGTGCCAGCACGGCGGGAGTCAGGGAGACCCAGTACTTC.

This clonotype showed up many times. The chain employs TRBV11-1 and TRBJ2-7; D gene uncertain. V was pared by 6 bases and J by 1 base, with 16 bases between. This CDR3 has 15 residues. Looked up from germline, CDR1 is SGHAT and CDR2 is FQDESV (reference sequence). CDR3 residues: CASSYGVAVSYEQYF. CDR3 in DNA: TGTGCCAGCAGTTATGGGGTGGCCGTATCCTACGAGCAGTACTTC.

The CDR3 reads CASSSLSGSAQYF. CDR3 DNA: TGTGCCAGCAGCTCGCTGAGCGGGAGCGCGCAGTATTTT. The rearrangement joins TRBV7-8 to TRBJ2-3, with 8 positions matching TRBD2. The CDR3 is 13 amino acids. CDR1 is SGHVS and CDR2 is FQNEAQ in the germline V gene. Trimming took 4 bases from V and 10 from J; bases not matched to a gene: 7.

This clonotype was picked up a small number of times. The chain carries TRBV9 and TRBJ2-1; 10 nucleotides match TRBD2. The V segment lost 0 bases and the J segment 7 bases; nucleotides outside the gene matches: 7. This CDR3 spans 16 amino acids. Per the germline V gene, CDR1 is SGDLS and CDR2 is YYNGEE. The CDR3 here is CASSVDISGRRNEQFF. CDR3 coding DNA: TGTGCCAGCAGCGTAGATATTAGCGGGAGGCGGAATGAGCAGTTCTTC.

The table lists this clonotype with many counts. The chain carries TRBV12-3 or TRBV12-4 and TRBJ1-5; TRBD1 might be the D (5 bases). The CDR3 consists of 13 residues. Trimming shortened V by 9 bases and J by 3 bases, and 12 bases separated the two germline ends. CDR3 in amino acids: CASSGIYNQPQHF. The CDR3 region has the DNA TGTGCCAGTTCAGGGATTTACAATCAGCCCCAGCATTTT.

The chain carries TRBV19 and TRBJ2-2; maybe TRBD1 (6 bases). This CDR3 is 14 amino acids long. The germline V and J ends were trimmed by 7 bases and 3 bases, with 12 bases remaining between them. Germline V CDR1 and CDR2: LNHDA, SQIVND (reference sequence). The CDR3 nucleotides are TGTGCCAGTACCCAGTCAGGGGACACCGGGGAGCTGTTTTTT. Translating it yields CASTQSGDTGELFF.

The sample holds many counts of this clonotype. This chain joins TRBV6-1 and TRBJ1-1, with 9 positions matching TRBD1. Germline loops: CDR1 MNHNS, CDR2 SASEGT. Losses at the gene ends were 6 bases for V and 5 bases for J; bases not matched to a gene: 7. The CDR3 totals 14 residues. The CDR3 DNA reads TGTGCCAGCAGCAAACTGACAGGGGGAACTGAAGCTTTCTTT. It codes for CASSKLTGGTEAFF.

This clonotype was recorded many times. In DNA, the CDR3 is TGTGCCAGCATCCCCCAGGGGGAGCTTAGCGGGAATGAGCAGTTCTTC. Amino acid sequence: CASIPQGELSGNEQFF. The rearrangement links TRBV11-2 to TRBJ2-1, with D perhaps TRBD1 or TRBD2 (7 bases each). The CDR3 has 16 residues. CDR1 is SGHAT and CDR2 is FQNNGV in the germline V gene. V lost 7 bases and J 7 bases, leaving 23 bases between the germline ends. Together with reference TRBV11-2 and TRBJ2-1, the CDR3 gives the full variable domain: EAGVAQSPRYKIIEKRQSVAFWCNPISGHATLYWYQQILGQGPKLLIQFQNNGVVDDSQLPKDRFSAERLKGVDSTLKIQPAKLEDSAVYLCASIPQGELSGNEQFFGPGTRLTVL.

The rearrangement links TRBV14 to TRBJ1-2; D uncertain. The germline V gene has CDR1 SGHDN and CDR2 FVKESK. The V gene lost 5 bases and the J gene lost 5 bases, with 18 bases spanning the gap. This CDR3 region has 15 residues. CDR3 loop: CASSSRTYPPYGYTF. The CDR3 DNA reads as TGTGCCAGCAGCTCCCGGACGTACCCACCATATGGCTACACCTTC.

Remarks on this clonotype: This may arise from a read error, as a much more abundant clone is one base away. Since the CDR3 does not end with the conserved phenylalanine or tryptophan, this likely comes from a read error. V is TRBV6-2 or TRBV6-3 and J is TRBJ2-7; 10 bases are a match to TRBD2. The CDR3 runs 15 residues. From germline, CDR1 is MNHEY and CDR2 SVGEGT. V shed 6 bases, J shed 3 bases, and the junction held 8 bases outside the gene matches. The CDR3 coding sequence is TGTGCCAGCAGGGGCCTAGCGGGAGTTTTCTACGAGCAGTACTCC. Translation gives CASRGLAGVFYEQYS.

This clonotype has ten or more counts. The chain joins TRBV6-2 or TRBV6-3 to TRBJ2-1; 10 nucleotides match TRBD2. Germline V gene data show CDR1 as MNHEY and CDR2 as SVGEGT. J lost 9 bases, V lost 5 bases, and 16 bases had no gene match. The CDR3 extends over 17 amino acids. DNA of the CDR3: TGTGCCAGCAGTCGTGGAAACAGAGCGGGAGGGCGTGGTGAGCAGTTCTTC. As protein: CASSRGNRAGGRGEQFF.

This clonotype was counted ten times or more. The rearrangement links TRBV2 to TRBJ2-7, with D perhaps TRBD2 (5 bases). CDR3 length equals 12 residues. Germline loops: CDR1 SNHLY, CDR2 FYNNEI. The germline V and J ends were trimmed by 5 bases and 3 bases, with 8 bases remaining between them. The CDR3 DNA is TGTGCCAGCAGTCAGGACTTCTACGAGCAGTACTTC. Translating it yields CASSQDFYEQYF. Looking up the rest from reference TRBV2 and TRBJ2-7 gives the full variable domain: EPEVTQTPSHQVTQMGQEVILRCVPISNHLYFYWYRQILGQKVEFLVSFYNNEISEKSEIFDDQFSVERPDGSNFTLKIRSTKLEDSAMYFCASSQDFYEQYFGPGTRLTVT.

At least ten counts were recorded for this clonotype. The chain links TRBV24-1 to TRBJ2-1, with 13 bases matching TRBD2. Germline CDR1 is KGHDR and CDR2 is SFDVKD. The CDR3 runs 18 residues. Losses at the gene ends were 4 bases for V and 7 bases for J; bases not matched to a gene: 12. The CDR3 reads CATSDRARTSGSGNEQFF. The CDR3 DNA sequence: TGTGCCACCAGTGACAGGGCCCGGACTAGCGGGAGTGGTAATGAGCAGTTCTTC.

This clonotype appeared many times. The gene calls are TRBV10-1 and TRBJ2-1, with 11 nucleotides matching TRBD2. Germline-derived CDR1 and CDR2 are WNHNN and SYGVQD (reference sequence). The CDR3 totals 14 residues. V was pared by 5 bases and J by 7 bases, with 4 bases of the junction left unmatched. CDR3 DNA sequence: TGCGCCAGCAGTCATCGACTAGCGGGAAATGAGCAGTTCTTC. Residues: CASSHRLAGNEQFF.

This clonotype was recorded at least ten times. The chain uses TRBV13 and TRBJ2-3; TRBD2 aligns across 12 bases. Germline loops: CDR1 PRHDT, CDR2 FYEKMQ (reference sequence). CDR3 size: 15 residues. J was trimmed by 6 bases and V by 0 bases; bases with no gene match: 1. CDR3 amino acids: CASSLGTSGSDTQYF. CDR3 nucleotides: TGTGCCAGCAGCTTAGGGACTAGCGGGAGTGATACGCAGTATTTT.

In its sample, this clonotype was seen a few times. CDR3: CASNLPPARGYTF. The CDR3 nucleotides are TGTGCCAGTAATCTCCCCCCCGCACGCGGCTACACCTTC. V and J are TRBV19 and TRBJ1-2; D ambiguous. The CDR3 length is 13 residues. Germline assignment: CDR1 LNHDA and CDR2 SQIVND (reference sequence). V shed 7 bases and J shed 8 bases, with 17 bases lying between them.

CDR3 region: CASSLHRGVNTEAFF. CDR3 bases: TGTGCCAGCAGCTTACATCGGGGCGTGAACACTGAAGCTTTCTTT. The genes are TRBV7-9 and TRBJ1-1; D is perhaps TRBD1 (5 bases). The V gene's germline CDR1 is SEHNR and CDR2 FQNEAQ (reference sequence). The ends were cut back, 2 bases at V and 0 bases at J, with 10 bases in the middle. There are 15 residues in the CDR3.

This clonotype showed up just a few times. This chain joins TRBV6-1 and TRBJ2-7, with D hard to call. The CDR3 is 12 residues long. Germline CDR1 is MNHNS and CDR2 is SASEGT. Deletions cut 10 bases from V and 1 base from J, with 11 bases between. CDR3 coding DNA: TGTGCCACCTCCCGAAGTTCCTACGAGCAGTACTTC. Its protein product is CATSRSSYEQYF.

This clonotype has a count of ten or more. CDR3: CASVWDSKNIQYF. The CDR3 nucleotides are TGTGCCAGCGTGTGGGACAGCAAAAACATTCAGTACTTC. V gene TRBV2 combines with J gene TRBJ2-4; 7 positions agree with TRBD1. CDR3 size: 13 residues. Germline V lookup: CDR1 SNHLY, CDR2 FYNNEI. The junction had 4 bases not matched to a gene; V was cut back by 8 bases and J by 3 bases.

This clonotype has a count of ten or more. The chain joins TRBV7-2 to TRBJ2-5; D might be TRBD1 (6 bases). The CDR3 has 14 residues. Germline-derived CDR1 and CDR2 are SGHTA and FQGNSA. The germline V and J ends were trimmed by 2 bases and 5 bases, with 12 bases remaining between them. In DNA form, the CDR3 reads TGTGCCAGCAGCTTAATGGGGGCGGAGGAGACCCAGTACTTC. Protein sequence: CASSLMGAEETQYF. The variable domain in full, completed from reference TRBV7-2 and TRBJ2-5, reads GAGVSQSPSNKVTEKGKDVELRCDPISGHTALYWYRQSLGQGLEFLIYFQGNSAPDKSGLPSDRFSAERTGGSVSTLTIQRTQQEDSAVYLCASSLMGAEETQYFGPGTRLLVL.

In regard to this clonotype: A junction end diverges from the germline sequence, so it may reflect a read error. This chain connects TRBV18 to TRBJ1-1, with unresolved D. Germline CDR1 is KGHSH and CDR2 is LQKENI. The CDR3 is 14 residues long. CDR3 protein: CVSSRRRSLAEAFF. CDR3 nucleotide sequence: TGTGTCAGCTCCCGAAGGAGGTCTCTCGCTGAAGCTTTCTTT. Full variable domain (outside the CDR3, taken from reference TRBV18 and TRBJ1-1): NAGVMQNPRHLVRRRGQEARLRCSPMKGHSHVYWYRQLPEEGLKFMVYLQKENIIDESGMPKERFSAEFPKEGPSILRIQQVVRGDSAAYFCVSSRRRSLAEAFFGQGTRLTVV.

This clonotype was seen many times. This chain joins TRBV28 and TRBJ2-3, with D uncertain. CDR1 is MDHEN and CDR2 is SYDVKM in the germline V gene. The CDR3 length is 17 residues. V shed 4 bases and J shed 0 bases, with 17 bases lying between them. The CDR3 coding sequence is TGTGCCAGCAGTTCGAATCTGGACGGTCCTAGCACAGATACGCAGTATTTT. Translated: CASSSNLDGPSTDTQYF.

This clonotype has a handful of counts. The V call is TRBV20-1, the J call TRBJ2-3; TRBD2 matches 11 bases. Trimming cost V 1 base and J 2 bases; bases outside gene matches: 8. CDR1 and CDR2 (germline): DFQATT, SNEGSKA (reference sequence). This CDR3 is built from 17 residues. In DNA form, the CDR3 reads TGCAGTGCTAGAGGACTAGCGGGACACATTTCCACAGATACGCAGTATTTT. Translating it yields CSARGLAGHISTDTQYF.

Many counts were recorded for this clonotype. This chain joins TRBV28 and TRBJ2-2, with TRBD2 matching over 7 bases. Germline CDR1 and CDR2: MDHEN and SYDVKM. The CDR3 spans 15 residues. V was pared by 5 bases and J by 4 bases, with 7 bases of the junction left unmatched. CDR3 coding DNA: TGTGCCAGCAGTCCAGGACTAGATGCCACCGGGGAGCTGTTTTTT. This gives the protein CASSPGLDATGELFF.

Many counts were recorded for this clonotype. The chain is built from TRBV10-2 and TRBJ2-7; maybe TRBD1 (6 bases). The germline V gene has CDR1 WSHSY and CDR2 SAAADI. This CDR3 contains 14 residues. This chain's CDR3 is CVTEKQGPSYEQYF. The CDR3 DNA reads TGCGTTACAGAGAAACAGGGACCCTCCTACGAGCAGTACTTC.

V and J are TRBV5-4 and TRBJ2-2; D possibly uses TRBD1 or TRBD2 (6 bases each). Trimming stripped 4 bases from V and 0 bases from J, with 13 bases between. CDR1 is SGHNT and CDR2 is YYREEE in the germline V gene (reference sequence). The CDR3 spans 16 residues. CDR3 in amino acids: CASSPRDKANTGELFF. CDR3 coding DNA: TGTGCCAGCAGCCCGCGGGACAAGGCGAACACCGGGGAGCTGTTTTTT.